The 11 T cell receptor beta chains listed next were all sequenced from one sample in a study of post-analysis software for immune sequencing data. TCR beta cDNA libraries included unique molecular identifiers. TCRdb re-called the PCR reads through MiXCR, storing one row per CDR3 protein. The data contain roughly 800,000 distinct CDR3 sequences, about 50% of them singletons. Overall study findings and caveats: Controls had lower frequencies than patients of roughly five TRBV segments, which included TRBV5-6, TRBV5-1 and TRBV20-1.

No antigen has been identified for these receptors. The sequenced sample consisted of blood. These receptors all come from a girl under 18 with multiple sclerosis.

This clonotype was found once. This chain connects TRBV4-1 to TRBJ1-4, with D tentatively TRBD1 (5 bases). V lost 4 bases to trimming and J lost 4 bases, with 16 bases between them. Germline V gives CDR1 MGHRA, CDR2 YSYEKL. There are 16 residues in the CDR3. The CDR3 DNA follows: TGCGCCAGCAGCCGGCCCAGGGAGGCGGATAATGAAAAACTGTTTTTT. It is translated as CASSRPREADNEKLFF.

This sequence joins TRBV12-3 or TRBV12-4 and TRBJ1-2, with D perhaps TRBD1 (6 bases). The CDR3 spans 12 residues. Trimming removed 8 bases at V and 2 bases at J, with 9 bases between. The CDR3 DNA is TGTGCCAGCCCGGACAGAAACTATGGCTACACCTTC. This sequence encodes CASPDRNYGYTF.

This clonotype was seen once. The chain carries TRBV5-1 and TRBJ2-1; 9 bases fit TRBD2. The germline V gene encodes CDR1 SGHRS and CDR2 YFSETQ. This CDR3 comprises 15 residues. Germline trimming cut 7 bases from V and 7 bases from J; bases unmatched to any gene: 12. CDR3 coding DNA: TGCGCCAGCCCCTTAGCGGGAGTCACGGTAAATGAGCAGTTCTTC. Its protein is CASPLAGVTVNEQFF. The full variable domain, in which reference TRBV5-1 and TRBJ2-1 provide the parts outside the CDR3, is KAGVTQTPRYLIKTRGQQVTLSCSPISGHRSVSWYQQTPGQGLQFLFEYFSETQRNKGNFPGRFSGRQFSNSRSEMNVSTLELGDSALYLCASPLAGVTVNEQFFGPGTRLTVL.

The genes are TRBV14 and TRBJ2-7; the match to TRBD1 covers 9 bases. The CDR3 is 13 amino acids. CDR1 and CDR2 from the germline V gene are SGHDN and FVKESK. The trim removed 8 bases at V and 7 bases at J, leaving 9 bases unmatched. This CDR3 is CASAPGQGGEQYF. CDR3 DNA sequence: TGTGCCAGCGCCCCGGGACAGGGCGGAGAGCAGTACTTC.

The CDR3 nucleotides are TGCAGTGCTAGGACTAGCGGCCTGTACGAGCAGTACTTC. Translated: CSARTSGLYEQYF. This chain joins TRBV20-1 and TRBJ2-4; the match to TRBD2 covers 9 bases. The J call may be faulty, since TRBJ2-7 better matches the DNA end. Germline assignment: CDR1 DFQATT and CDR2 SNEGSKA (reference sequence). The CDR3 contains 13 residues.

The CDR3 spells CASSHQGAGGETQYF. The CDR3 DNA follows: TGTGCCAGCAGCCACCAAGGGGCCGGAGGGGAGACCCAGTACTTC. V gene TRBV27 combines with J gene TRBJ2-5; D perhaps matches TRBD2 (6 bases). From germline, CDR1 is MNHEY and CDR2 SMNVEV (reference sequence). The CDR3 is 15 residues long. The ends were cut back, 6 bases at V and 5 bases at J, with 19 bases in the middle.

This clonotype was picked up a small number of times. The chain recombines TRBV4-2 with TRBJ2-7; D is unresolved. V was shortened by 1 base and J by 6 bases, with 7 bases between the two germline ends. This CDR3 has 12 residues. Germline V lookup: CDR1 LGHNA, CDR2 YNFKEQ. CDR3 loop: CASSQGTGEQYF. The CDR3 DNA sequence: TGTGCCAGCAGCCAAGGGACGGGCGAGCAGTACTTC.

The chain carries TRBV5-1 and TRBJ2-2; 7 positions match TRBD2. CDR3 size: 15 residues. With V trimmed by 1 base and J by 8 bases, 8 bases remained unmatched. Germline V gene sequence: CDR1 SGHRS, CDR2 YFSETQ. CDR3 in amino acids: CASSLMTSSPGELFF. The CDR3 region has the DNA TGCGCCAGCAGCTTGATGACTAGCTCTCCAGGGGAGCTGTTTTTT.

This clonotype came up once. The genes are TRBV20-1 and TRBJ1-2; no firm D call. The germline V gene has CDR1 DFQATT and CDR2 SNEGSKA (reference sequence). The CDR3 is 14 amino acids. V dropped 3 bases and J dropped 5 bases, with 16 bases sitting between them. CDR3 nucleotides: TGCAGTGCTAGTCGTTCTGATCAGGCATATGGCTACACCTTC. Encoded protein: CSASRSDQAYGYTF.

This clonotype has a handful of counts. The rearrangement links TRBV29-1 to TRBJ1-2; no definite D call. CDR1 SQVTM and CDR2 ANQGSEA come from the germline V gene. The V end lost 3 bases, the J end lost 2 bases, and 4 bases lay between the germline ends. The CDR3 sequence is 11 residues long. The CDR3, as DNA: TGCAGCGTTGATCTGAACTATGGCTACACCTTC. Protein sequence: CSVDLNYGYTF. Filled out from reference TRBV29-1 and TRBJ1-2, the complete variable domain reads SAVISQKPSRDICQRGTSLTIQCQVDSQVTMMFWYRQQPGQSLTLIATANQGSEATYESGFVIDKFPISRPNLTFSTLTVSNMSPEDSSIYLCSVDLNYGYTFGSGTRLTVV.

The V and J genes are TRBV6-1 and TRBJ1-5; 11 nucleotides line up with TRBD1. V was pared by 0 bases and J by 2 bases, with 12 bases of the junction left unmatched. This CDR3 has 20 residues. Germline V gene sequence: CDR1 MNHNS, CDR2 SASEGT. CDR3 residues: CASSEAPRTGGGYGNQPQHF. The DNA for the CDR3 is TGTGCCAGCAGTGAAGCCCCCCGGACAGGGGGCGGGTATGGCAATCAGCCCCAGCATTTT.